This T cell receptor beta chain was identified during a study of blood T cell repertoires in COVID-19. Study information: Spain, Italy and the United States supplied samples that represented acute and convalescent COVID-19. T cells, B-cell-depleted T cells, or PBMCs provided the cDNA or gDNA that served as material.

This clone was detected only a few times. This CDR3 is built from 16 residues. The junction had 5 bases not matched to a gene; V was cut back by 3 bases and J by 4 bases. The germline CDR1 and CDR2 sequences are LNHNV and YYDKDF (reference sequence). Authors' analysis steps: Nucleated cell counts were estimated from reference gene primer amplification. Sequenced by immunoSEQ multiplex PCR; TCRdb stores in-frame clones only, minus some. From that table come the V and J calls and clone size; the DNA was used to work out D and trimming. The sample includes about 160,000 clones, roughly 80% of them seen just once.

V usage is TRBV15 and J usage is TRBJ2-2; TRBD2 agrees at 10 bases. The sequenced material came from peripheral blood. This TCR derives from a man between 18 and 29 years old with active or convalescent COVID-19. The CDR3 nucleotides read TGTGCCACCAGCAGGAAAGCGGGGGGGCCCACCGGGGAGCTGTTTTTT. It specifies CATSRKAGGPTGELFF.